The 15 T cell receptor beta chains reported below all come from one sample, sequenced in a study of Tregs in tolerant kidney transplant recipients. The nonmyeloablative bone marrow transplants came from related graft donors, with transient mixed chimerism. TCRdb keeps only in-frame clones here, not all; method: immunoSEQ multiplex PCR. The table records tens of thousands of clones, over 85% of them present only once. The specimen comprised CD4+ T cells from blood (PBMCs), sampled 12 months after the transplant. All receptors come from a human patient who received a combined kidney and bone marrow transplant. Some T cells may be supplied by the graft donor.

The chain couples TRBV7-9 to TRBJ1-2, with 9 nucleotides matching TRBD1. V dropped 3 bases and J dropped 5; count of bases not matched to a gene: 7. The CDR3 extends over 15 amino acids. Germline loops: CDR1 SEHNR, CDR2 FQNEAQ (reference sequence). CDR3 amino acids: CASSFPQTGGYGYTF. In DNA, the CDR3 is TGTGCCAGCAGCTTTCCCCAGACAGGGGGGTATGGCTACACCTTC.

This chain links TRBV15 with TRBJ2-3; 9 nucleotides align to TRBD2. Unmatched junction bases numbered 6, after V lost 5 bases and J lost 3 bases. The CDR3 covers 15 residues. Germline-derived CDR1 and CDR2 are LNHNV and YYDKDF (reference sequence). The CDR3 DNA reads TGTGCCACCAGCGGTAGCGGGAGTCGGACAGATACGCAGTATTTT. Amino acid sequence: CATSGSGSRTDTQYF.

This chain links TRBV14 with TRBJ2-7, with D perhaps matching TRBD1 (6 bases). The CDR3 has 15 amino acids. Between the trimmed V and J ends, which lost 4 bases and 0 bases, there was a span of 13 bases. Germline CDR1 is SGHDN and CDR2 is FVKESK. CDR3 sequence: CASSLAGTLSYEQYF. CDR3 DNA: TGTGCCAGCAGCCTCGCCGGGACACTCTCCTACGAGCAGTACTTC.

V usage is TRBV27 and J usage is TRBJ1-1; 9 bases line up with TRBD1. Trimming took 2 bases from V and 1 from J; bases not matched to a gene: 5. The V gene's germline CDR1 is MNHEY and CDR2 SMNVEV (reference sequence). The CDR3 has 16 residues. The CDR3 reads CASSLEDRGPNTEAFF. In DNA, the CDR3 is TGTGCCAGCAGTTTAGAGGACAGGGGTCCGAACACTGAAGCTTTCTTT.

The genes are TRBV7-9 and TRBJ2-1, with D possibly matching TRBD1 (6 bases). CDR3 length: 15 residues. Trimming shortened V by 2 bases and J by 6 bases, and 14 bases separated the two germline ends. Germline V gives CDR1 SEHNR, CDR2 FQNEAQ (reference sequence). The CDR3 spells CASSLSGGDINEQFF. CDR3 sequence (DNA): TGTGCCAGCAGCTTAAGTGGGGGCGACATCAATGAGCAGTTCTTC.

Concerning this clone itself: The junction departs from germline at one end; a sequencing error may be responsible. This same CDR3 is encoded by further DNA sequences in the sample. This chain connects TRBV4-2 to TRBJ1-6, with D possibly being TRBD1 (6 bases). The CDR3 is made up of 17 amino acids. The V gene's germline CDR1 is LGHNA and CDR2 YNFKEQ. The CDR3 spells CASSQDGSRGYNSPLHF. CDR3 in DNA: TGTGCCAGCAGCCAAGACGGGTCCAGGGGATATAATTCCCCCCTCCACTTT.

This chain joins TRBV6-6 and TRBJ2-7; D is perhaps TRBD1 (6 bases). Trimming cost V 0 bases and J 7 bases, with 19 bases left between them. Germline-derived CDR1 and CDR2 are MNHNY and SVGAGI (reference sequence). The CDR3 runs 16 residues. This CDR3 reads CASSYSTGSASGEQYF. The CDR3 DNA reads as TGTGCCAGCAGTTACTCGACAGGTAGTGCATCGGGAGAGCAGTACTTC.

The chain joins TRBV2 to TRBJ2-2; 10 bases map to TRBD1. The V gene's germline CDR1 is SNHLY and CDR2 FYNNEI. V lost 6 bases, J lost 5 bases, and 6 bases stayed unmatched. The CDR3 is made up of 15 amino acids. CDR3 DNA sequence: TGTGCCAGCAGCGGGACAGGGGTTGATACCGGGGAGCTGTTTTTT. Its protein product is CASSGTGVDTGELFF.

The genes are TRBV19 and TRBJ1-3; maybe TRBD1 (6 bases). Germline V gene lookup returns CDR1 LNHDA and CDR2 SQIVND (reference sequence). The CDR3 sequence is 15 residues long. The V gene lost 5 bases and the J gene lost 0 bases, with 11 bases spanning the gap. This CDR3 reads CASSRRGISGNTIYF. As DNA, the CDR3 is TGTGCCAGTAGTCGCAGGGGCATCTCTGGAAACACCATATATTTT.

The genes are TRBV2 and TRBJ2-1; the D is unclear. This CDR3 is built from 11 residues. V gave up 5 bases and J gave up 8 bases, with 7 bases separating them. CDR1 and CDR2 (germline): SNHLY, FYNNEI. The chain's CDR3 is CASSLVDEQFF. In DNA form, the CDR3 reads TGTGCCAGCAGTTTGGTAGATGAGCAGTTCTTC.

The chain recombines TRBV5-6 with TRBJ2-3; perhaps TRBD2 as D (6 bases). Germline CDR1 is SGHDT and CDR2 is YYEEEE. V dropped 0 bases and J dropped 5 bases, with 16 bases sitting between them. The CDR3 totals 16 residues. CDR3 coding DNA: TGTGCCAGCAGCTTGGGCCTAGCCCTGGGGGGAGATACGCAGTATTTT. It translates to CASSLGLALGGDTQYF.

The chain employs TRBV2 and TRBJ1-6, with a possible D match to TRBD1 (6 bases). The CDR3 has 14 residues. V shed 9 bases and J shed 10 bases, with 19 bases lying between them. Germline V gene lookup returns CDR1 SNHLY and CDR2 FYNNEI. This chain's CDR3 is CASVGGAVTSPLHF. Here the CDR3 DNA reads TGTGCCAGTGTAGGGGGGGCAGTCACATCACCCCTCCACTTT.

This clone was counted once. V usage is TRBV2 and J usage is TRBJ2-7; 8 positions agree with TRBD1. V lost 8 bases to trimming and J lost 1 base; unmatched junction nucleotides: 4. This CDR3 is built from 13 residues. The germline CDR1 and CDR2 sequences are SNHLY and FYNNEI. The CDR3 DNA sequence: TGTGCCAGCGTCCGGGACAGGTCCTACGAGCAGTACTTC. Translated: CASVRDRSYEQYF.

The genes are TRBV4-3 and TRBJ1-6; 7 bases match TRBD1. The germline gives CDR1 LGHNA, CDR2 YSLEER. This CDR3 has 16 residues. The V and J ends lost 0 bases and 9 bases, in that order; junction bases with no gene match: 8. CDR3 DNA sequence: TGCGCCAGCAGCCAAGAGACAGGGAGGTTTGGTTCACCCCTCCACTTT. It encodes CASSQETGRFGSPLHF.

V is TRBV6-4 and J is TRBJ2-3; D not resolved. The V end lost 5 bases, the J end lost 1 base, and 7 bases lay between the germline ends. CDR1 is MRHNA and CDR2 is SNTAGT in the germline V gene. The CDR3 is 13 amino acids. The CDR3 bases are TGTGCCAGCAGTTTGGCGGGCACAGATACGCAGTATTTT. It translates to CASSLAGTDTQYF.